Listed below are T cell receptor beta chains from one sample, sequenced in a study of T cell responses to AZD1222 COVID-19 vaccine. Clones were read by immunoSEQ multiplex PCR, and TCRdb kept only the in-frame ones, dropping some. The data show roughly 180,000 clones, about 91% seen once. The sequences come from peripheral blood, collected on day 0 of AZD1222 vaccination. Source of these receptors: an adult in good health. The CDR3 runs from the conserved cysteine through the conserved F or W. A D gene is named only where the DNA matches it firmly. The size field is filled for only some rows; it gives once, few, many or a size class.

CDR3 protein	CDR3 DNA	clone size	V gene	J gene	D gene
CASSLTQGAFYGYTF	TGTGCCAGCAGTTTAACCCAGGGGGCTTTCTATGGCTACACCTTC	.	TRBV28	TRBJ1-2	TRBD1
CASSFGQIEAFF	TGTGCCAGCAGTTTTGGACAGATTGAAGCTTTCTTT	.	TRBV28	TRBJ1-1	.
CASSWEGVLNTEAFF	TGTGCCAGCAGCTGGGAGGGGGTCCTCAACACTGAAGCTTTCTTT	.	TRBV11-2	TRBJ1-1	.
CASSLSSYNYGYTF	TGCGCCAGCAGCTTGAGTTCGTATAACTATGGCTACACCTTC	.	TRBV5-1	TRBJ1-2	.
CAIGDVNTEAFF	TGTGCCATCGGGGACGTGAACACTGAAGCTTTCTTT	.	TRBV10-3	TRBJ1-1	.
CATTFRGRSTGELFF	TGTGCCACCACGTTCCGGGGAAGGAGCACCGGGGAGCTGTTTTTT	once	TRBV19	TRBJ2-2	.
CASKEWLRSTDTQYF	TGCGCCAGCAAAGAGTGGCTACGCAGCACAGATACGCAGTATTTT	.	TRBV10-2	TRBJ2-3	.
CASSFLETGIEQYF	TGTGCCAGCAGCTTTCTAGAGACAGGGATCGAGCAGTACTTC	.	TRBV7-2	TRBJ2-7	TRBD1
CASSPQGSDTQYF	TGTGCCAGCAGCCCCCAGGGTTCAGATACGCAGTATTTT	.	TRBV7-9	TRBJ2-3	.
CASSPGENTGELFF	TGTGCCAGCAGTCCTGGGGAGAACACCGGGGAGCTGTTTTTT	.	TRBV5-5	TRBJ2-2	.
CASSPRTANYEQYF	TGTGCCAGCAGCCCTCGGACAGCTAACTACGAGCAGTACTTC	.	TRBV9	TRBJ2-7	.
CASSLRGGSGQPQHF	TGTGCCAGCAGCCTTCGGGGGGGGTCCGGTCAGCCCCAGCATTTT	.	TRBV28	TRBJ1-5	.
CASSLSEGAPGGELFF	TGTGCCAGCAGTTTATCGGAGGGGGCCCCGGGCGGGGAGCTGTTTTTT	.	TRBV27	TRBJ2-2	.
CASSYVPSGYNEQFF	TGTGCCAGCAGTTACGTGCCTAGCGGATACAATGAGCAGTTCTTC	.	TRBV6-2/TRBV6-3	TRBJ2-1	TRBD2
CASSSQGVSYNEQFF	TGTGCCAGCAGCTCGCAGGGTGTGTCCTACAATGAGCAGTTCTTC	once	TRBV7-3	TRBJ2-1	.
CASSVSPGELFF	TGTGCCAGCAGTGTATCCCCCGGGGAGCTGTTTTTT	.	TRBV27	TRBJ2-2	.